This entry lists 27 T cell receptor beta chains sequenced from one sample in a study of response to subunit inactivated influenza vaccine. TCRdb used MiXCR to reprocess the RT-PCR reads, holding one entry per CDR3 protein. The sample consists of more than 450,000 distinct CDR3 sequences, around 11% of them appearing once. Sample: PBMCs from blood, taken on the day of vaccination. These receptors were obtained from a man aged 45 to 65 who received an inactivated influenza vaccine.

In this sample, this clonotype turned up a few times. The J gene is TRBJ2-5, the V gene TRBV6-2 or TRBV6-3; D not resolved. The CDR3 sequence is 14 residues long. Germline CDR1 and CDR2: MNHEY and SVGEGT. The V end lost 8 bases, the J end lost 5 bases, and 18 bases lay between the germline ends. The CDR3 sequence: CASGRLDSGETQYF. The CDR3, as DNA: TGTGCCAGCGGAAGACTGGATTCGGGTGAGACCCAGTACTTC.

This clonotype was picked up a small number of times. The rearrangement uses TRBV7-9 and TRBJ2-7; TRBD1 might be the D (5 bases). V lost 5 bases, J lost 12 bases, and 14 bases lay in between. This CDR3 is 11 amino acids long. Looked up from germline, CDR1 is SEHNR and CDR2 is FQNEAQ (reference sequence). The CDR3 DNA follows: TGTGCCAGCAGCCTTGGACAAATTTGGTACTTC. This codes for CASSLGQIWYF.

This clonotype was counted ten times or more. This chain links TRBV7-8 with TRBJ2-3, with 9 nucleotides matching TRBD2. CDR1 is SGHVS and CDR2 is FQNEAQ in the germline V gene. The V segment lost 5 bases and the J segment 4 bases; nucleotides outside the gene matches: 7. The CDR3 is 15 residues long. The CDR3 nucleotides are TGTGCCAGCAGCAGCCGGACTAGCGCGCCAGATACGCAGTATTTT. Translation: CASSSRTSAPDTQYF.

The chain links TRBV5-1 to TRBJ2-3; 15 positions agree with TRBD2. Germline V gene data show CDR1 as SGHRS and CDR2 as YFSETQ. The CDR3 spans 16 residues. Losses at the gene ends were 0 bases for V and 6 bases for J; bases not matched to a gene: 2. The CDR3 region is CASSLGTSGGADTQYF. The CDR3 DNA reads as TGCGCCAGCAGCTTGGGGACTAGCGGGGGGGCGGATACGCAGTATTTT.

The chain links TRBV6-2 or TRBV6-3 to TRBJ2-1, with D possibly being TRBD1 (7 bases). Germline CDR1 reads MNHEY; CDR2 reads SVGEGT. This CDR3 has 15 residues. V lost 2 bases and J 7 bases, leaving 15 bases between the germline ends. CDR3 amino acids: CASSYRGTDKNEQFF. The CDR3 DNA follows: TGTGCCAGCAGTTACCGGGGGACAGATAAAAATGAGCAGTTCTTC.

V gene TRBV20-1 combines with J gene TRBJ2-7; D is perhaps TRBD1 (6 bases). This CDR3 spans 12 amino acids. Trimming removed 6 bases from V and 5 bases from J, with 14 bases in between. CDR1 and CDR2 from the germline V gene are DFQATT and SNEGSKA (reference sequence). The CDR3 DNA is TGCAGTGCGAGTACAGGGTTCGACGAGCAGTACTTC. It translates to CSASTGFDEQYF.

This clonotype was seen more than once but under ten times. The J gene is TRBJ1-1, the V gene TRBV7-9; D unclear. The CDR3 totals 12 residues. Trimming took off 5 bases at V and 5 bases at J, with 9 bases between the two ends. The germline gives CDR1 SEHNR, CDR2 FQNEAQ (reference sequence). The CDR3 reads CASSMGETEAFF. CDR3 DNA: TGTGCCAGCAGCATGGGAGAGACTGAAGCTTTCTTT.

The genes are TRBV29-1 and TRBJ2-5; tentatively, D is TRBD1 (5 bases). The ends were cut back, 3 bases at V and 2 bases at J, with 10 bases in the middle. Per the germline V gene, CDR1 is SQVTM and CDR2 is ANQGSEA. This CDR3 contains 13 residues. The CDR3 nucleotides are TGCAGCGTTGACAGGGCCTTGCAAGAGACCCAGTACTTC. Translation gives CSVDRALQETQYF.

The V call is TRBV28, the J call TRBJ2-4, with 10 nucleotides matching TRBD1. The germline gives CDR1 MDHEN, CDR2 SYDVKM. With V trimmed by 4 bases and J by 8 bases, 5 bases remained unmatched. The CDR3 extends over 14 amino acids. CDR3 sequence reads: CASSSQTGGDIQYF. As DNA, the CDR3 is TGTGCCAGCAGTTCCCAGACAGGGGGCGACATTCAGTACTTC.

The chain employs TRBV12-3 or TRBV12-4 and TRBJ1-2; no reliable D call. This CDR3 contains 13 residues. The germline V and J ends were trimmed by 4 bases and 0 bases, with 6 bases remaining between them. CDR3 protein: CASSSTTNYGYTF. The CDR3 nucleotides are TGTGCCAGCAGTTCGACCACTAACTATGGCTACACCTTC.

The chain employs TRBV20-1 and TRBJ2-1, with 9 bases that match TRBD2. The junction had 7 bases not matched to a gene; V was cut back by 6 bases and J by 7 bases. CDR1 is DFQATT and CDR2 is SNEGSKA in the germline V gene (reference sequence). The CDR3 is 13 residues long. The CDR3 region has the DNA TGCAGTGCCCTCGGGACTAGCTTTAATGAGCAGTTCTTC. Amino acid sequence: CSALGTSFNEQFF.

The chain recombines TRBV29-1 with TRBJ1-1; tentatively, D is TRBD1 (6 bases). This CDR3 has 13 residues. The V end lost 3 bases, the J end lost 7 bases, and 15 bases lay between the germline ends. The germline V gene has CDR1 SQVTM and CDR2 ANQGSEA. In DNA form, the CDR3 reads TGCAGCGTTGACGGACAGCCGACGCGTGAAGCTTTCTTT. Translation: CSVDGQPTREAFF.

The chain links TRBV4-3 to TRBJ2-5; D gene unclear. CDR3 length: 15 residues. Germline V gene lookup returns CDR1 LGHNA and CDR2 YSLEER. The V end was cut by 4 bases, the J end by 0 bases, with 12 bases between. DNA of the CDR3: TGCGCCAGCAGCCCGTTCGGGCAGGACCAAGAGACCCAGTACTTC. Its translation: CASSPFGQDQETQYF.

CDR3 nucleotide sequence: TGTGCCAGCCGGGGGCTAGCGGCTAGTGAGCAGTTCTTC. Amino acid sequence: CASRGLAASEQFF. The rearrangement joins TRBV2 to TRBJ2-1; perhaps TRBD2 as D (7 bases). Germline values: CDR1 SNHLY, CDR2 FYNNEI. The CDR3 covers 13 residues. The V end lost 8 bases, the J end lost 9 bases, and 17 bases lay between the germline ends.

This chain connects TRBV9 to TRBJ2-3; 10 bases match TRBD2. V shed 3 bases and J 6 bases; nucleotides not matched to a gene: 7. The CDR3 contains 15 residues. Germline-derived CDR1 and CDR2 are SGDLS and YYNGEE. CDR3 region: CASSAAGGIGDTQYF. The DNA of the CDR3 is TGTGCCAGCAGCGCAGCGGGGGGGATAGGGGATACGCAGTATTTT. Looking up the rest from reference TRBV9 and TRBJ2-3 gives the full variable domain: DSGVTQTPKHLITATGQRVTLRCSPRSGDLSVYWYQQSLDQGLQFLIQYYNGEERAKGNILERFSAQQFPDLHSELNLSSLELGDSALYFCASSAAGGIGDTQYFGPGTRLTVL.

The chain joins TRBV15 to TRBJ2-7; 10 nucleotides match TRBD2. Per the germline V gene, CDR1 is LNHNV and CDR2 is YYDKDF (reference sequence). The CDR3 extends over 14 amino acids. J was trimmed by 5 bases and V by 4 bases; bases with no gene match: 5. The CDR3 DNA sequence: TGTGCCACCAGCACTAGCGGGAGATATAACGAGCAGTACTTC. This gives the protein CATSTSGRYNEQYF.

This clonotype was counted a few times. This chain joins TRBV3-1 and TRBJ2-5, with D uncertain. V was trimmed by 1 base and J by 1 base, leaving 10 bases between them. The germline CDR1 and CDR2 sequences are LGHDT and YNNKEL (reference sequence). The CDR3 is 15 amino acids. CDR3 protein: CASSQVLRLQETQYF. For the CDR3, the DNA is TGTGCCAGCAGCCAAGTCTTGCGGCTCCAAGAGACCCAGTACTTC.

V gene TRBV27 combines with J gene TRBJ1-2, with 9 nucleotides matching TRBD1. V gave up 8 bases and J gave up 7 bases; unmatched junction bases: 11. CDR3 length: 14 amino acids. Per germline, CDR1 MNHEY and CDR2 SMNVEV (reference sequence). The CDR3 DNA follows: TGTGCCAGCGGTAACCGGGACAGGGAGGGTGGCTACACCTTC. It yields the protein CASGNRDREGGYTF.

Ten or more counts support this clonotype. V usage is TRBV7-2 and J usage is TRBJ1-1; the match to TRBD1 covers 7 bases. CDR3 length: 22 residues. Germline CDR1 and CDR2: SGHTA and FQGNSA. Trimming cost V 0 bases and J 3 bases; bases outside gene matches: 25. This chain's CDR3 is CASSLALRLPWTGSGEDTEAFF. CDR3 coding DNA: TGTGCCAGCAGCTTAGCATTAAGACTTCCATGGACAGGCTCTGGGGAAGACACTGAAGCTTTCTTT.

This clonotype was seen ten or more times. The chain employs TRBV6-1 and TRBJ1-6, with 10 bases aligning to TRBD1. Losses at the gene ends were 4 bases for V and 11 bases for J; bases not matched to a gene: 8. CDR3 length equals 15 residues. Germline V CDR1 and CDR2: MNHNS, SASEGT. For the CDR3, the DNA is TGTGCCAGCAGTGTCACCGGGACAGGGGAGACACCCCTCCACTTT. Translating gives CASSVTGTGETPLHF.

The sample holds a few counts of this clonotype. The rearrangement uses TRBV7-2 and TRBJ2-5; 8 positions agree with TRBD1. Losses at the gene ends were 1 base for V and 5 bases for J; bases not matched to a gene: 9. CDR1 is SGHTA, CDR2 FQGNSA, per germline. The CDR3 runs to 16 residues. CDR3 nucleotides: TGTGCCAGCAGCTTAGGGGACAGGACAATGGGGGAGACCCAGTACTTC. It specifies CASSLGDRTMGETQYF.

V usage is TRBV12-3 or TRBV12-4 and J usage is TRBJ2-7, with D maybe TRBD2 (5 bases). The CDR3 loop spans 15 amino acids. Between the trimmed V and J ends, which lost 3 bases and 1 base, there was a span of 13 bases. The CDR3 sequence: CASSLEGGGSYEQYF. CDR3 DNA: TGTGCCAGCAGTTTGGAAGGTGGAGGATCCTACGAGCAGTACTTC.

This clonotype was picked up a small number of times. The gene calls are TRBV10-3 and TRBJ2-5, with TRBD2 matching over 13 bases. Germline CDR1 and CDR2: ENHRY and SYGVKD. This CDR3 has 15 amino acids. J gave up 2 bases and V 4 bases, and 1 base lay outside the gene matches. DNA of the CDR3: TGTGCCATCAGTGGACTAGCGGGAGGACAAGAGACCCAGTACTTC. Translation: CAISGLAGGQETQYF.

In this sample, this clonotype turned up many times. The CDR3 DNA sequence: TGTGCCAGCAGTTTTCAGGGCGCGGGCGAGCAGTACTTC. It yields the protein CASSFQGAGEQYF. The V and J genes are TRBV12-3 or TRBV12-4 and TRBJ2-7; possibly TRBD1 or TRBD2 for D (5 bases each). V shed 3 bases and J shed 6 bases, with 12 bases lying between them. This CDR3 spans 13 amino acids.

The CDR3 loop reads CSVGYRYEQYF. The CDR3, as DNA: TGCAGCGTCGGCTACCGCTACGAGCAGTACTTC. J is TRBJ2-7 and V is TRBV29-1; no clear D. V was clipped by 6 bases and J by 3 bases, with 9 bases between them. Germline values: CDR1 SQVTM, CDR2 ANQGSEA. This CDR3 contains 11 residues.

The chain uses TRBV20-1 and TRBJ2-1, with 9 nucleotides matching TRBD2. From germline, CDR1 is DFQATT and CDR2 SNEGSKA (reference sequence). Trimming took 0 bases from V and 2 from J; bases not matched to a gene: 5. The CDR3 totals 16 residues. DNA of the CDR3: TGCAGTGCTAGAGATTTTAGCGGGAGAACCTACAATGAGCAGTTCTTC. It yields the protein CSARDFSGRTYNEQFF.

This clonotype was recorded many times. The chain combines TRBV25-1 with TRBJ1-5; the D is unclear. This CDR3 comprises 12 residues. Germline V gene sequence: CDR1 MGHDK, CDR2 SYGVNS. V was shortened by 5 bases and J by 7 bases, with 9 bases between the two germline ends. CDR3 sequence (DNA): TGTGCCAGCAGTTCAGGCGGGCAGCCCCAGCATTTT. Amino acid sequence: CASSSGGQPQHF.